The entry below gives a single TCR beta chain sequence along with its context. Its antigen remains unidentified. This table comes from immunoSEQ multiplex PCR, and its TCRdb copy is limited to in-frame clones, with some not included. Here the sample spans roughly 86,000 clones, 80% to 95% being singletons. The length of the CDR3 is 13 residues. V was trimmed by 0 bases and J by 11 bases, leaving 14 bases between them. Germline values: CDR1 SEHNR, CDR2 FQNEAQ (reference sequence). This record belongs to a study of OX40 agonist ivuxolimab in advanced cancers. For the study at large: Of the participants, approximately 44% had some prior anti-PD-1, anti-PD-L1 or anti-CTLA-4 therapy, which was allowed. Three patients showed partial responses: one hepatocellular carcinoma and two cutaneous melanoma cases. The study, taken as a whole, reports: By week 6 at 0.1 to 3.0 mg/kg, blood CD4+ and CD8+ T cells had expanded clonally.

J is TRBJ2-7 and V is TRBV7-9; D might be TRBD2 (6 bases). This clonotype was sampled from an adult with an advanced solid tumor such as melanoma, head and neck, liver or kidney cancer. This sample comprised CD4+ or CD8+ T cells sorted from blood, obtained in a trial of the OX40 agonist ivuxolimab. CDR3 region: CASSLAWAEREYF. The DNA for the CDR3 is TGTGCCAGCAGCTTAGCTTGGGCGGAGCGGGAGTACTTC. Full variable domain (outside the CDR3, taken from reference TRBV7-9 and TRBJ2-7): DTGVSQNPRHKITKRGQNVTFRCDPISEHNRLYWYRQTLGQGPEFLTYFQNEAQLEKSRLLSDRFSAERPKGSFSTLEIQRTEQGDSAMYLCASSLAWAEREYFGPGTRLTVT.